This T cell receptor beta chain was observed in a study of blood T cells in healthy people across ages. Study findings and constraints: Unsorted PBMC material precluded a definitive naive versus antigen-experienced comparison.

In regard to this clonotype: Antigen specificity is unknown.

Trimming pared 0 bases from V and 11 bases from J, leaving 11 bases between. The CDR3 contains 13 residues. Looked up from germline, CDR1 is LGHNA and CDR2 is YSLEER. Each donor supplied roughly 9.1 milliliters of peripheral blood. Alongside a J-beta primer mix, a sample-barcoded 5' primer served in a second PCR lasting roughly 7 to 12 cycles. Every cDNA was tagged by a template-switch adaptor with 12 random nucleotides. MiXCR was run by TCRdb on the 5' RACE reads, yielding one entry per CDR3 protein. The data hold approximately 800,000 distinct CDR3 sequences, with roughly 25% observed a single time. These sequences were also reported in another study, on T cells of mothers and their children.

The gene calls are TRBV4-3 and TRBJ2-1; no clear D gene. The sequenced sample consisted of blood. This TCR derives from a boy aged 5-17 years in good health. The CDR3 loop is CASSQDRMSQQFF. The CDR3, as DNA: TGCGCCAGCAGCCAAGATCGTATGTCACAGCAGTTCTTC.